These 10 T cell receptor beta chains share one sample of origin, sequenced in a study of shared clonotypes between healthy human individuals. Assay used: immunoSEQ multiplex PCR; TCRdb lists only in-frame clones, some missing. This sample has millions of clones, with approximately 94% found just once. Sequenced: naive CD4+ T cells sorted from blood. Specified subset: CD45RA+ positively selected. These receptor sequences come from a man younger than 35 in good health.

This chain joins TRBV7-9 and TRBJ2-1; D is uncertain. Trimming took off 4 bases at V and 9 bases at J, with 10 bases between the two ends. CDR1 and CDR2 (germline): SEHNR, FQNEAQ (reference sequence). The CDR3 sequence is 12 residues long. CDR3 coding DNA: TGTGCCAGCAGCTCCGAGTGGGCTGAGCAGTTCTTC. It is translated as CASSSEWAEQFF.

As for this clone: Other DNA sequences in the sample encode the same CDR3. The V gene is TRBV7-2, the J gene TRBJ2-3; D unresolved. CDR3 length: 14 residues. The V end lost 1 base, the J end lost 2 bases, and 7 bases lay between the germline ends. The germline CDR1 and CDR2 sequences are SGHTA and FQGNSA. This chain's CDR3 is CASSLEQHTDTQYF. In DNA, the CDR3 is TGTGCCAGCAGCTTAGAGCAGCACACAGATACGCAGTATTTT.

The J gene is TRBJ1-5, the V gene TRBV2; unclear D gene. Germline loops: CDR1 SNHLY, CDR2 FYNNEI. Trimming took off 2 bases at V and 0 bases at J, with 5 bases between the two ends. The CDR3 runs to 14 residues. CDR3 sequence reads: CASSENYSNQPQHF. Written as DNA, the CDR3 is TGTGCCAGCAGTGAAAATTATAGCAATCAGCCCCAGCATTTT.

This clone was found once. V gene TRBV5-4 combines with J gene TRBJ2-7; 9 nucleotides align to TRBD2. The CDR3 covers 15 residues. Unmatched junction bases numbered 10, after V lost 4 bases and J lost 5 bases. CDR1 is SGHNT and CDR2 is YYREEE in the germline V gene (reference sequence). The CDR3 DNA follows: TGTGCCAGCAGCCCTTTTAGCGGGAGTAGGAACGAGCAGTACTTC. Residues: CASSPFSGSRNEQYF.

The rearrangement links TRBV7-6 to TRBJ2-7; D not resolved. Germline loops: CDR1 SGHVS, CDR2 FNYEAQ. The CDR3 has 15 amino acids. The V end was cut by 1 base, the J end by 7 bases, with 17 bases between. CDR3 sequence (DNA): TGTGCCAGCAGCTTAGGGCGTTCGTTCCCCGAGGAGCAGTACTTC. It encodes CASSLGRSFPEEQYF. The full variable domain, its missing parts supplied by reference TRBV7-6 and TRBJ2-7, is GAGVSQSPRYKVTKRGQDVALRCDPISGHVSLYWYRQALGQGPEFLTYFNYEAQQDKSGLPNDRFSAERPEGSISTLTIQRTEQRDSAMYRCASSLGRSFPEEQYFGPGTRLTVT.

The chain couples TRBV7-2 to TRBJ2-7; 10 bases map to TRBD1. The CDR3 covers 15 residues. Germline V gives CDR1 SGHTA, CDR2 FQGNSA. V lost 1 base to trimming and J lost 3 bases; unmatched junction nucleotides: 3. The CDR3 DNA reads TGTGCCAGCAGCTTAGAGGGACAGGGGCACTACGAGCAGTACTTC. As protein: CASSLEGQGHYEQYF.

The V gene is TRBV2, the J gene TRBJ2-1, with 9 bases fitting TRBD1. The CDR3 is 13 residues long. Germline V lookup: CDR1 SNHLY, CDR2 FYNNEI. The ends lost 7 bases at V and 5 bases at J; junction bases unmatched: 3. CDR3 protein: CASKDRGNNEQFF. The CDR3 DNA reads as TGTGCCAGCAAGGACAGGGGTAACAATGAGCAGTTCTTC.

V usage is TRBV9 and J usage is TRBJ1-2, with 7 bases matching TRBD1. Germline V gene data show CDR1 as SGDLS and CDR2 as YYNGEE. The CDR3 loop spans 15 amino acids. The V gene end was trimmed by 0 bases and the J gene end by 5 bases; junction bases not matched to a gene: 7. The CDR3 region is CASSVESAGGYGYTF. The CDR3, as DNA: TGTGCCAGCAGCGTAGAGTCGGCAGGGGGTTATGGCTACACCTTC.

This clone was observed a single time. CDR3 DNA sequence: TGTGCCTGGAGTGCGACAGGGAATGCCGAGCAGTACTTC. Translation gives CAWSATGNAEQYF. The chain combines TRBV30 with TRBJ2-7, with 7 bases matching TRBD1. This CDR3 has 13 amino acids. Germline values: CDR1 GTSNPN, CDR2 SVGIG (reference sequence). The V segment lost 1 base and the J segment 6 bases; nucleotides outside the gene matches: 6.

The V call is TRBV29-1, the J call TRBJ1-1; D may be TRBD1 (5 bases). CDR3 length: 14 amino acids. In germline, CDR1 is SQVTM, CDR2 ANQGSEA. Trimming removed 7 bases at V and 1 base at J, with 16 bases between. The CDR3 loop is CSAPPGGGNTEAFF. In DNA form, the CDR3 reads TGCAGCGCCCCCCCCGGGGGAGGGAACACTGAAGCTTTCTTT.